This T cell receptor beta chain derives from a study of T cell responses to AZD1222 COVID-19 vaccine. Assay: immunoSEQ multiplex PCR; the TCRdb copy retains only in-frame clones and omits some. The table includes 130,000 or so clones, about 86% detected once. The CDR3 loop spans 15 amino acids. With 7 bases removed from V and 0 bases from J, the gap between germline ends came to 15 bases. CDR1 and CDR2 from the germline V gene are LNHDA and SQIVND (reference sequence). This clonotype was sampled from an adult in good health. The V gene is TRBV19, the J gene TRBJ1-1; D gene uncertain. The specimen was peripheral blood, collected on day 0 of AZD1222 vaccination. Here the CDR3 DNA reads TGTGCCAGTAAGGCCACCGAGGCACTGAACACTGAAGCTTTCTTT. Protein sequence: CASKATEALNTEAFF.